These 25 T cell receptor beta chains were sequenced from one sample in a study of CD8+ T cells in alopecia areata. Extracted RNA was reverse transcribed, and the resulting cDNA served as sequencing template. The table came from immunoSEQ multiplex PCR; TCRdb's copy has only in-frame clones and leaves some out. The sample carries about 150,000 clones, 45% to 60% recorded once. The sample was CD8+ T cells sorted from blood, taken at week 0. These receptors came from a human donor with alopecia areata.

In this sample, this clone is medium-sized. The chain links TRBV19 to TRBJ1-1; D unclear. This CDR3 has 13 amino acids. Germline values: CDR1 LNHDA, CDR2 SQIVND (reference sequence). V gave up 9 bases and J gave up 5 bases, with 16 bases separating them. The CDR3 DNA sequence: TGTGCCAGCCACCGATTACACGATACTGAAGCTTTCTTT. Translation gives CASHRLHDTEAFF.

This clone was observed a handful of times. V is TRBV15 and J is TRBJ2-7; 10 nucleotides align to TRBD1. CDR1 is LNHNV, CDR2 YYDKDF, per germline (reference sequence). The V gene end was trimmed by 2 bases and the J gene end by 3 bases; junction bases not matched to a gene: 7. The CDR3 has 16 amino acids. Written as DNA, the CDR3 is TGTGCCACCAGCAGACTGGGACAGGGGATTGACTACGAGCAGTACTTC. It yields the protein CATSRLGQGIDYEQYF. The whole variable domain, remainder taken from reference TRBV15 and TRBJ2-7, is DAMVIQNPRYQVTQFGKPVTLSCSQTLNHNVMYWYQQKSSQAPKLLFHYYDKDFNNEADTPDNFQSRRPNTSFCFLDIRSPGLGDTAMYLCATSRLGQGIDYEQYFGPGTRLTVT.

This clone was observed a handful of times. The chain carries TRBV11-2 and TRBJ1-1; D unresolved. The CDR3 length is 14 residues. Germline loops: CDR1 SGHAT, CDR2 FQNNGV. Trimming cost V 5 bases and J 1 base, with 11 bases left between them. The CDR3 is CASSHWTENTEAFF. The CDR3 DNA reads TGTGCCAGCAGCCACTGGACCGAGAACACTGAAGCTTTCTTT.

This clone has a handful of counts. The chain carries TRBV6-5 and TRBJ2-3; 8 bases agree with TRBD2. The length of the CDR3 is 12 residues. CDR1 and CDR2 from the germline V gene are MNHEY and SVGAGI. Trimming at V came to 5 bases and at J to 6 bases, leaving 1 base not matched to a gene. The CDR3 DNA follows: TGTGCCAGCAGTCCTAGCGGGGATACGCAGTATTTT. Amino acids: CASSPSGDTQYF.

The table lists this clone with a few counts. The sample holds other DNA sequences that translate to the same CDR3. This rearrangement joins TRBV4-3 to TRBJ2-7; 8 bases are shared with TRBD1. This CDR3 contains 14 residues. Germline V lookup: CDR1 LGHNA, CDR2 YSLEER. V was pared by 3 bases and J by 1 base, with 2 bases of the junction left unmatched. CDR3 DNA sequence: TGCGCCAGCAGCCAGGACAGGGCGTCCTACGAGCAGTACTTC. Protein product: CASSQDRASYEQYF.

This chain links TRBV7-8 with TRBJ2-7; either TRBD1 or TRBD2 may fit D (5 bases each). CDR3 length equals 15 residues. Trimming shortened V by 5 bases and J by 0 bases, and 14 bases separated the two germline ends. CDR1 and CDR2 from the germline V gene are SGHVS and FQNEAQ. DNA for the CDR3: TGTGCCAGCAGCCCAACGGGACGGAGCTCCTACGAGCAGTACTTC. Its translation is CASSPTGRSSYEQYF.

This chain links TRBV11-2 with TRBJ2-5; 10 bases fit TRBD2. The CDR3 spans 15 residues. The germline V gene encodes CDR1 SGHAT and CDR2 FQNNGV. J gave up 4 bases and V 2 bases, and 4 bases lay outside the gene matches. CDR3: CASSLYSGGGETQYF. In DNA, the CDR3 is TGTGCCAGCAGCTTATACAGCGGGGGGGGAGAGACCCAGTACTTC.

A note on this clone: Other DNA sequences in this specimen translate into the identical CDR3. The chain employs TRBV29-1 and TRBJ2-6; D remains unclear. Germline V gives CDR1 SQVTM, CDR2 ANQGSEA. Between the trimmed V and J ends, which lost 6 bases and 3 bases, there was a span of 3 bases. This CDR3 spans 11 amino acids. Written as DNA, the CDR3 is TGCAGCGTAGTTGGGGCCAACGTCCTGACTTTC. This gives the protein CSVVGANVLTF.

The chain uses TRBV2 and TRBJ2-1, with a weak D call TRBD1 (6 bases). CDR3 length: 11 amino acids. The germline V and J ends were trimmed by 8 bases and 6 bases, with 8 bases remaining between them. The germline gives CDR1 SNHLY, CDR2 FYNNEI. CDR3 nucleotides: TGTGCCAGCTCGACAGGCAATGAGCAGTTCTTC. As protein: CASSTGNEQFF.

The V and J genes are TRBV29-1 and TRBJ2-7; D might be TRBD1 or TRBD2, each matching 6 bases. CDR1 and CDR2 (germline): SQVTM, ANQGSEA. This CDR3 is built from 13 residues. V shed 3 bases and J shed 6 bases, with 15 bases lying between them. CDR3 nucleotide sequence: TGCAGCGTTGAGTTCTCAGGGGAGGTCGAGCAGTACTTC. Translation: CSVEFSGEVEQYF.

For this clone: Other DNA variants within this sample encode the same CDR3. For the CDR3, the DNA is TGTGCCATCAGTGAGTCCGGGGAGACCCAGTACTTC. Protein sequence: CAISESGETQYF. This sequence joins TRBV10-3 and TRBJ2-5; D remains unclear. Per germline, CDR1 ENHRY and CDR2 SYGVKD. V lost 0 bases to trimming and J lost 5 bases, with 4 bases between them. This CDR3 comprises 12 residues.

The chain combines TRBV11-2 with TRBJ2-1; TRBD1 might be the D (5 bases). Germline V gives CDR1 SGHAT, CDR2 FQNNGV. V was pared by 7 bases and J by 0 bases, with 10 bases between. This CDR3 spans 14 amino acids. The CDR3 loop reads CASTPGISYNEQFF. CDR3 coding DNA: TGTGCCAGCACCCCAGGGATCTCCTACAATGAGCAGTTCTTC.

The V and J genes are TRBV7-2 and TRBJ1-6, with D possibly matching TRBD1 (6 bases). Trimming took 0 bases from V and 10 from J, leaving 16 bases between them. The CDR3 covers 16 residues. Germline values: CDR1 SGHTA, CDR2 FQGNSA. Here the CDR3 reads CASSLAPPTGKSPLHF. In DNA, the CDR3 is TGTGCCAGCAGCTTAGCACCCCCCACAGGGAAGTCACCCCTCCACTTT.

This clone has only a few counts. The chain recombines TRBV11-2 with TRBJ1-1, with 10 bases identical to TRBD1. The J segment lost 3 bases and the V segment lost 4 bases, leaving 8 bases of the junction unmatched. The CDR3 totals 16 residues. Germline assignment: CDR1 SGHAT and CDR2 FQNNGV. The CDR3 nucleotides read TGTGCCAGCAGCTCAAGACAGGGGGCGGAAGACACTGAAGCTTTCTTT. Protein product: CASSSRQGAEDTEAFF.

The chain links TRBV12-5 to TRBJ2-3, with a possible D match to TRBD2 (7 bases). The CDR3 is 16 residues long. Germline V gene data show CDR1 as LGHNT and CDR2 as FRNRAP. Trimming shortened V by 2 bases and J by 2 bases, and 14 bases separated the two germline ends. CDR3 in amino acids: CASGLYRGADTDTQYF. The CDR3 DNA follows: TGTGCTAGTGGTTTGTATCGGGGGGCCGACACAGATACGCAGTATTTT.

Note on this clone: The junction differs from germline at one of its ends, possibly a read error. The chain has TRBV16 and TRBJ1-6; a weak D match, TRBD1 (5 bases). The CDR3 consists of 13 residues. Germline values: CDR1 KGHSY, CDR2 FQNENV. The CDR3 nucleotides are TGTGCCAGCAGCCAATCTTACGGGGCACCTCTCCACTTT. Amino acids: CASSQSYGAPLHF.

V usage is TRBV27 and J usage is TRBJ1-5; TRBD1 is a possible D gene (5 bases). In germline, CDR1 is MNHEY, CDR2 SMNVEV (reference sequence). The CDR3 runs 13 residues. V gave up 3 bases and J gave up 8 bases, with 11 bases separating them. CDR3 loop: CASSFGAGKPQHF. The CDR3 DNA reads as TGTGCCAGCAGTTTCGGGGCTGGCAAGCCCCAGCATTTT.

This clone occurred a few times. The chain recombines TRBV30 with TRBJ2-7; TRBD2 might be the D (6 bases). The germline V and J ends were trimmed by 2 bases and 7 bases, with 15 bases remaining between them. The CDR3 covers 13 residues. Germline V CDR1 and CDR2: GTSNPN, SVGIG (reference sequence). The CDR3: CAWSPDPAGEQYF. Written as DNA, the CDR3 is TGTGCCTGGAGTCCCGACCCGGCGGGGGAGCAGTACTTC.

The chain combines TRBV29-1 with TRBJ2-7, with 7 bases aligning to TRBD2. V lost 6 bases to trimming and J lost 6 bases; unmatched junction nucleotides: 5. CDR3 length: 11 amino acids. Germline lookup yields CDR1 SQVTM and CDR2 ANQGSEA. DNA of the CDR3: TGCAGCGTGGGGGAGGGATCCGAGCAGTACTTC. Translated, it gives CSVGEGSEQYF.

This clone occurred a few times. The chain recombines TRBV29-1 with TRBJ2-7; 12 bases are shared with TRBD2. The CDR3 has 15 residues. The trim removed 2 bases at V and 3 bases at J, leaving 5 bases unmatched. Germline assignment: CDR1 SQVTM and CDR2 ANQGSEA. The CDR3 sequence is CSVEFRTSGDYEQYF. DNA for the CDR3: TGCAGCGTTGAATTTCGGACTAGCGGGGACTACGAGCAGTACTTC.

V gene TRBV30 combines with J gene TRBJ2-5; D possibly matches TRBD1 or TRBD2 (6 bases each). CDR1 and CDR2 from the germline V gene are GTSNPN and SVGIG (reference sequence). Trimming stripped 7 bases from V and 1 base from J, with 16 bases between. This CDR3 is built from 14 residues. The CDR3 here is CAFRGGIFQETQYF. The CDR3 DNA follows: TGTGCCTTCAGAGGGGGGATTTTCCAAGAGACCCAGTACTTC.

This chain uses TRBV4-3 with TRBJ1-1, with a possible D match to TRBD1 (6 bases). The germline gives CDR1 LGHNA, CDR2 YSLEER. V lost 1 base, J lost 6 bases, and 18 bases lay in between. There are 16 residues in the CDR3. The CDR3 coding sequence is TGCGCCAGCAGCCAAGGGACCGGGACAAGGGGGGCTGAAGCTTTCTTT. This codes for CASSQGTGTRGAEAFF.

This chain links TRBV7-8 with TRBJ2-3; D is undetermined. Germline assignment: CDR1 SGHVS and CDR2 FQNEAQ. The CDR3 spans 14 residues. V was cut by 8 bases and J by 6 bases, with 18 bases left in between. DNA for the CDR3: TGTGCCAGCGAAGCCCGCGACTCACAGGATACGCAGTATTTT. Translated, it gives CASEARDSQDTQYF. The whole variable domain, remainder taken from reference TRBV7-8 and TRBJ2-3, is GAGVSQSPRYKVAKRGQDVALRCDPISGHVSLFWYQQALGQGPEFLTYFQNEAQLDKSGLPSDRFFAERPEGSVSTLKIQRTQQEDSAVYLCASEARDSQDTQYFGPGTRLTVL.

This clone turned up a few times. DNA of the CDR3: TGTGCCAGCAGCTACGTTGGGTTAGGATACGAGCAGTACTTC. Protein sequence: CASSYVGLGYEQYF. The J gene is TRBJ2-7, the V gene TRBV14; the D is unclear. This CDR3 is 14 amino acids long. Germline-derived CDR1 and CDR2 are SGHDN and FVKESK. V was clipped by 5 bases and J by 4 bases, with 15 bases between them.

This clone has just a few counts. The gene calls are TRBV11-2 and TRBJ2-1; D gene ambiguous. The CDR3 runs 14 residues. Trimming removed 2 bases at V and 4 bases at J, with 9 bases between. In germline, CDR1 is SGHAT, CDR2 FQNNGV. The CDR3 region is CASSLTAVYNEQFF. DNA for the CDR3: TGTGCCAGCAGCTTAACCGCAGTTTACAATGAGCAGTTCTTC.